This TCR beta chain was recorded in a study of blood T cell repertoires in COVID-19 (dated by TCRdb to 2018 to 2021). Notes on the research overall: The collaborator samples originated in the United States, Italy and Spain and spanned the acute and convalescent phases of COVID-19. The prospective study material was composed of cDNA or gDNA derived from T cells, B-cell-depleted T cells, or PBMCs. The dataset comprised deeply sampled blood TCRbeta repertoires from subjects exposed to, actively infected with, or recovered from COVID-19. A freely available public database, intended as a resource for researchers studying the immune response to SARS-CoV-2, is where the repertoires were released. Samples were obtained from the ongoing ImmuneRACE study (first 160 participants) and from over 1,000 subjects provided by 6 global collaborators. Nearly every sample came with metadata listing a de-identified subject ID, COVID-19 status, age in years and sex. Where available, HLA class I and class II types were obtained from metadata supplied by the sample provider rather than from assay-based typing.

The germline V gene encodes CDR1 MNHEY and CDR2 SVGAGI. Reading from cysteine to phenylalanine, the CDR3 counts 15 amino acids. CDR3 DNA is the only sequence kept; it has 45 bases, read in frame from the first base. V is pared back by 7 bases and J by 5 bases, with 20 bases lying between the germline termini. At one collaborating source in Seattle, patients were enrolled during active infection and were followed longitudinally through the course of disease. Whole blood was collected in K2EDTA tubes by collaborating institutions according to the institutions' own protocols. Collaborator samples were shipped for TCRbeta analysis as frozen whole blood, isolated PBMCs, or DNA extracted from either sample type. Beyond this particular receptor, the publication reports: How much clinical and demographic metadata was included differed by source and by participant, and the metadata was provided uncurated.

A few counts support this clone. Its antigen is currently not known. Base-call qualities are not available, and no considerably larger clone is one nucleotide away. TCRbeta CDR3 regions were amplified from genomic DNA using the immunoSEQ Assay, a bias-controlled multiplex PCR. The study's own analysis went as follows. The number of nucleated cells in each sample was estimated by amplification of reference gene primers within the assay. To quantify the absolute abundance of each unique TCRbeta CDR3 rearrangement, sequence reads were collapsed and filtered. For each sample, productive Simpson clonality was calculated as the square root of Simpson's diversity index over productive rearrangements. TCRdb carries this immuneACCESS record with in-frame sequences only. Its versions omit some clonotypes, under half of them owing to an unresolved V gene in the studies checked, with the rest unexplained. V and J calls and clone size are copied from that table; D and trimming were computed from the DNA. This sample gives about 300,000 clones in total; roughly 89% of them show up just once. The ten largest clonotypes hold approximately 1.8% of the sample.

Sequenced material: peripheral blood. The clonotype was recovered from a woman in her twenties or thirties with COVID-19, enrolled during active disease. The chain is encoded by TRBV6-5 joined to TRBJ1-2; the D region possibly corresponds to TRBD1 (6 bases align). The bases are TGTGCCAGCATTCCCCGGAGGGGGGGAGGATATGGCTACACCTTC. It codes for CASIPRRGGGYGYTF.